Included here is one T cell receptor beta chain sequence, with context. What antigen it recognizes has not been identified. It has no much larger one-base neighbor in the sample; base qualities were not kept. From its cysteine to its phenylalanine, the CDR3 spans 14 amino acids. Only the CDR3 DNA is retained, 42 bases long and in frame from the first base. CDR1 and CDR2 are drawn from the germline V gene: MDHEN, SYDVKM. V sheds 7 bases and J sheds 4 bases, leaving 16 bases between their ends. Ficoll-Paque density gradient centrifugation was the method used to isolate PBMCs. Reads for this sample came from an Illumina NovaSeq 6000. cDNA libraries for TCRalpha and TCRbeta were prepared by 5'RACE using constant-segment primers, with sample barcodes and unique molecular identifiers added. Trizol reagent was used to extract RNA from every sample. Amplification of the libraries took two PCR steps, and the second step added a second sample barcode plus Illumina TruSeq adapters. The libraries were sequenced on an Illumina NovaSeq using 2 x 150 bp paired-end reads. The authors' analysis ran thus. Reads were demultiplexed and collapsed into UMI-guided consensus sequences with migec v1.2.7. Using mixcr v2.1.11, UMI consensuses were aligned to TRA and TRB V and J templates and then assembled into clonotypes. Expanded or contracted clonotypes were those called significant by both edgeR and NoisET, with noise models trained on biological replicates. For edgeR calls, the cutoffs were a false discovery rate-adjusted p below 0.01 and a log2 fold-change threshold of 1. As an exploratory analysis of dynamics, PCA with hierarchical clustering was applied to max-normalized trajectories of the 1000 most abundant clonotypes. Each responding clone was given a CD4 or CD8 phenotype based on the CD4+ and CD8+ repertoires, which had been sequenced separately. In-frame beta chains were kept once TCRdb had trimmed the public reads at Q25 with fastp and called clones with MiXCR. Every distinct CDR3 protein forms one entry, paired with its most common genes and DNA. TCRdb, not the authors, supplied the V and J calls. Present in this sample are 250,000 to 300,000 distinct CDR3 sequences, around 16% of which were seen just once. The biggest ten clones account for around 23% of the sample.

This sample was taken from a study of T-cell memory formation after mild COVID-19 (dated by TCRdb to the early 2020s). Looking at the study overall: TCR sequence clusters from the two donors were found to be largely donor specific. In a couple of donors, T-cell clones that expanded and contracted after mild COVID-19 were tracked by sequencing TCRalpha and TCRbeta repertoires over time. Two young, previously healthy adult volunteers made up the cohort, one male and one female. The paper as a whole reports these results and caveats: Contracting CD4+ clones were located mainly in the CM and EM memory subsets, whereas CD8+ clones were found to be enriched in EMRA. Whether the second-wave clones peaking on day 37 were SARS-CoV-2 specific was not confirmed. The detection of some responding clones in pre-infection memory suggests that pre-existing cross-reactive memory T cells joined the SARS-CoV-2 response. The study covered only a couple of mild cases, and larger cohorts including severe cases with pre-infection samples were considered necessary. Clones that contracted from day 15 to 85 showed balanced CD4/CD8 phenotypes, whereas a second wave of clones that expanded from day 15 to 37 leaned towards CD4+.

Sequenced material: PBMCs or a T cell subset sorted from them (not recorded which). The sequence links TRBV28 to TRBJ1-2; the D gene is possibly TRBD1, with 5 bases matching. The receptor comes from a man younger than 35 who had mild COVID-19 (a few samples of this study predate the infection). The sample titles of this study are shuffled in the database, so cell type and time point are left out; the donor was told from shared clones. The bases read TGTGCCAGCACCCGAAAGGGACGCGTCTATGGCTACACCTTC. It is translated as CASTRKGRVYGYTF.